The source of this T cell receptor (beta chain) is a study of shared clonotypes between healthy human individuals. The deep-level immunoSEQ assay was used. Sequencing used immunoSEQ multiplex PCR; TCRdb keeps in-frame clones, though not all of them. The repertoire holds approximately 1.5 million clones, with less than 99% as singletons. The CDR3 is 15 residues long. The germline V gene has CDR1 MNHEY and CDR2 SMNVEV (reference sequence). V lost 1 base to trimming and J lost 8 bases, with 14 bases between them. The clonotype originates from a man aged 25 to 40 in good health. Sequenced sample: naive CD4+ T cells sorted from blood. The subset is: CD45RA+ positively selected. This chain uses TRBV27 with TRBJ1-4, with D unresolved. This chain's CDR3 is CASSLWTSRSEKLFF. The CDR3 DNA is TGTGCCAGCAGTTTATGGACCAGTCGCTCAGAAAAACTGTTTTTT.